The 4 T cell receptor beta chains in this list originate from one sample, sequenced in a study of blood T cell repertoires in COVID-19. Only in-frame clones appear in the TCRdb table, and some are missing; sequencing was by immunoSEQ multiplex PCR. The data show 60,000 to 75,000 clones, roughly 80% seen once. Sequenced material: peripheral blood. The source of these receptors is an elderly woman with acute or convalescent COVID-19.

The chain carries TRBV5-1 and TRBJ2-7, with 7 nucleotides matching TRBD1. This CDR3 has 16 residues. Looked up from germline, CDR1 is SGHRS and CDR2 is YFSETQ. Trimming took 4 bases from V and 5 from J; bases not matched to a gene: 15. CDR3 residues: CASSAGRDSLFDEQYF. CDR3 sequence (DNA): TGCGCCAGCAGCGCAGGCAGGGACAGTCTCTTCGACGAGCAGTACTTC.

The chain carries TRBV7-9 and TRBJ1-2, with 9 bases that match TRBD1. From germline, CDR1 is SEHNR and CDR2 FQNEAQ (reference sequence). The length of the CDR3 is 13 residues. The V and J ends lost 5 bases and 8 bases, in that order; junction bases with no gene match: 6. DNA for the CDR3: TGTGCCAGCAGCCGGGACAGGGCTAGAGGCTACACCTTC. It codes for CASSRDRARGYTF.

V usage is TRBV6-6 and J usage is TRBJ1-5, with D uncertain. Trimming shortened V by 6 bases and J by 1 base, and 13 bases separated the two germline ends. CDR3 size: 15 residues. Germline CDR1 and CDR2: MNHNY and SVGAGI (reference sequence). CDR3 DNA: TGTGCCAGCAGGAACCCGGGGTCAAGCAATCAGCCCCAGCATTTT. It yields the protein CASRNPGSSNQPQHF.

The chain joins TRBV10-3 to TRBJ1-2, with 7 bases lining up with TRBD1. The germline CDR1 and CDR2 sequences are ENHRY and SYGVKD. The V gene end was trimmed by 7 bases and the J gene end by 4 bases; junction bases not matched to a gene: 3. This CDR3 is built from 12 residues. CDR3 residues: CAITAGGYGYTF. The CDR3, as DNA: TGTGCCATCACGGCAGGGGGCTATGGCTACACCTTC.